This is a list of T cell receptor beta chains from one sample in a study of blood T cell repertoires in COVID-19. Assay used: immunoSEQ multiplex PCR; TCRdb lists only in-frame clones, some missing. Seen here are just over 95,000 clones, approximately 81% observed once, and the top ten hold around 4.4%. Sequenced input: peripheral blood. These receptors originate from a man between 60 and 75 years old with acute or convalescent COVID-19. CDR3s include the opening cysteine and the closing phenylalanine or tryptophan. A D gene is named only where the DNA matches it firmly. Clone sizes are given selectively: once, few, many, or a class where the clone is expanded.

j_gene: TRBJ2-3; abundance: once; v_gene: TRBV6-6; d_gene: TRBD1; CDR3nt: TGTGCCAGCAGCCTAAGCGACAGGGGACGCACAGATACGCAGTATTTT; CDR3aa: CASSLSDRGRTDTQYF
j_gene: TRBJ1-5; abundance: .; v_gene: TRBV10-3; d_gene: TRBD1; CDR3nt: TGTGCCACCGGTACAGGGGGAGGTCAGCCCCAGCATTTT; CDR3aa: CATGTGGGQPQHF
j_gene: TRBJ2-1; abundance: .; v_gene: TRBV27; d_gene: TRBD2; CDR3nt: TGTGCCAGCAGTCTCCGGACTAGCCGGAATGAGCAGTTCTTC; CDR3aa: CASSLRTSRNEQFF
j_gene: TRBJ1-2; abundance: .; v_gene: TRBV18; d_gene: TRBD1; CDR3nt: TGTGCCAGCTCACCTTCCGGGACAGAAGGCTACACCTTC; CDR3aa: CASSPSGTEGYTF
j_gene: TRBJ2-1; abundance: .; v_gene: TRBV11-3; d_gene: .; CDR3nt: TGTGCCAGCAGAACGGGGATCGGACATGAGCAGTTCTTC; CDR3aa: CASRTGIGHEQFF
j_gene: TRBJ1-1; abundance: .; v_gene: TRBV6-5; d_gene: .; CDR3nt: TGTGCCAGCAGGGGAGGGAACACTGAAGCTTTCTTT; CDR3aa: CASRGGNTEAFF
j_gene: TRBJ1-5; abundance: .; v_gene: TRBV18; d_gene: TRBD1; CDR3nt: TGTGCCAGCTCACCAGCAGGGGGCGCGGAGCCCCAGCATTTT; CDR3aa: CASSPAGGAEPQHF
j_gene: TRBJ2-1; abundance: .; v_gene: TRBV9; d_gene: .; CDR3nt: TGTGCCAGCAGCGTAGTACAGGGCCCTCCCAATGAGCAGTTCTTC; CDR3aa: CASSVVQGPPNEQFF
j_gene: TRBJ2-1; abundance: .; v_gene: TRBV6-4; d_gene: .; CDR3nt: TGTGCCAGCACCCAGGAGGGGGGGGGAGAGCAGTTCTTC; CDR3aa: CASTQEGGGEQFF
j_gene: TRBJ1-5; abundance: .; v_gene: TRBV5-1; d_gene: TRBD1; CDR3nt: TGCGCCAGCAGCGCACAGGGGGCAAGCAATCAGCCCCAGCATTTT; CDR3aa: CASSAQGASNQPQHF
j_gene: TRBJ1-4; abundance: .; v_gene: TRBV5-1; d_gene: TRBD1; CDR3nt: TGCGCCAGCAGCTTTCTCGGGACAGGGGTTGAAAAACTGTTTTTT; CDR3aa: CASSFLGTGVEKLFF
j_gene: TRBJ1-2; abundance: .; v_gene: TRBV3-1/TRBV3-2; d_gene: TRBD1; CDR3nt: TGTGCCAGCAGTCCGCCAAGGGGGCTTGGCTACACCTTC; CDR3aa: CASSPPRGLGYTF
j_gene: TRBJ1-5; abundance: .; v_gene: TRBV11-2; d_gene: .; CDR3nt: TGTGCCAGCAGCTTAGGATCCGGGGGCAATCAGCCCCAGCATTTT; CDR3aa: CASSLGSGGNQPQHF
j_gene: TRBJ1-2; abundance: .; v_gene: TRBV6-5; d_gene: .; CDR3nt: TGTGCCAGCAGTTTAGTGGGCGGAGGCTATGGCTACACCTTC; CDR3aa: CASSLVGGGYGYTF
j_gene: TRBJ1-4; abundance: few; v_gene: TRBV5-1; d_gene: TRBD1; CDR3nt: TGCGCCAGCAGCTTCACAGGGGGCTTTAATGAAAAACTGTTTTTT; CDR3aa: CASSFTGGFNEKLFF
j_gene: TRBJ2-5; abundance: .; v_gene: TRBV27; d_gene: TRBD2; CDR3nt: TGTGCCAGCAGTACCCGACTAGCGGGGGGTTTACGGGGCCAAGAGACCCAGTACTTC; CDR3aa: CASSTRLAGGLRGQETQYF
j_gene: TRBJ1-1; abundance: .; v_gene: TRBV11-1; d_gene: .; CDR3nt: TGTGCCAGCAGGCGGGGGCGCGGGGTGCCCACTGAAGCTTTCTTT; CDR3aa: CASRRGRGVPTEAFF
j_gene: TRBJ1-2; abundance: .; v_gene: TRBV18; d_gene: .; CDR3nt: TGTGCCAGCTCACCACCTTCCTTTGTCGGCGGATTCTATGGCTACACCTTC; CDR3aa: CASSPPSFVGGFYGYTF
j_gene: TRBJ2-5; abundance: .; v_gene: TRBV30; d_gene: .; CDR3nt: TGTGCCTGGAGTTGGGGAGATGAGACCCAGTACTTC; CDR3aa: CAWSWGDETQYF
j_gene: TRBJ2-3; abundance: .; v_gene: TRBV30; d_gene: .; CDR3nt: TGTGCCTGGGGCCGGGACTCACTCACAGATACGCAGTATTTT; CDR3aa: CAWGRDSLTDTQYF
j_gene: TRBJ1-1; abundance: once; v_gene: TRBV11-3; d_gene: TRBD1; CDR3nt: TGTGCCAGCAGCTGGAACTACGGGACAGTTGAAGCTTTCTTT; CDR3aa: CASSWNYGTVEAFF
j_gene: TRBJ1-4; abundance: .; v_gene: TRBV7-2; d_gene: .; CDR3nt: TGTGCCAGCAGCTTAGGGGAGCGTGAAAAACTGTTTTTT; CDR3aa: CASSLGEREKLFF
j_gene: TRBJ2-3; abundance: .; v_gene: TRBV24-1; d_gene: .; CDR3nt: TGTGCCACCAGTAGTCTGGGCCACGCAGATACGCAGTATTTT; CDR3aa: CATSSLGHADTQYF
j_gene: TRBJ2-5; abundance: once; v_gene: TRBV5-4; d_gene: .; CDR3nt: TGTGCCAGCAGCTCTCGAAGGGACAACCAAGAGACCCAGTACTTC; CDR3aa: CASSSRRDNQETQYF